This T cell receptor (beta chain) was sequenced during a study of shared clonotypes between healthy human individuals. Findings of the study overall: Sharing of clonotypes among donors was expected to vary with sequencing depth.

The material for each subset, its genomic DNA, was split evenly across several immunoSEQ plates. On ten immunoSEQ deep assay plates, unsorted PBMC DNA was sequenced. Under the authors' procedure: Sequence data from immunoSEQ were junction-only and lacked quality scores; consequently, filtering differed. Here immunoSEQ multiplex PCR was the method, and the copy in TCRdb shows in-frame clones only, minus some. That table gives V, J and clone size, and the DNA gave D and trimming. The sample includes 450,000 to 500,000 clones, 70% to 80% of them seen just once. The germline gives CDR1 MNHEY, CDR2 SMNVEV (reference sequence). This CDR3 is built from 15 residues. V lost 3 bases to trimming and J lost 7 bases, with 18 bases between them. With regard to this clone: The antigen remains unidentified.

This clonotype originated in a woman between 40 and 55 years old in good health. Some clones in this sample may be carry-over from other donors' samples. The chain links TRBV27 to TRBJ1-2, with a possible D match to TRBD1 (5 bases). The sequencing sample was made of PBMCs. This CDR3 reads CASSLIPRGVGGYTF. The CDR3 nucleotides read TGTGCCAGCAGTTTGATCCCACGGGGCGTCGGTGGCTACACCTTC.